This TCR beta chain was captured in a study of T cells in women clearing cervical HPV infection. Concerning this clone itself: Read sequence stops 3 residues before the CDR3 end, and the germline J gene provides the missing end.

All donors had a single incident cervical HPV16 infection, not prevalent. V was clipped by 0 bases and J by 0 bases, with 6 bases between them. The length of the CDR3 is 15 residues. Germline values: CDR1 SGHRS, CDR2 YFSETQ. Measured with immunoSEQ multiplex PCR; TCRdb has only the in-frame clones, and not every one. The ten top clones account for under 15%, within a sample of about 18,000 clones. The TCR sequence derives from a woman aged 18 to 75 with a cervical HPV16 infection that either progressed to CIN3+ or cleared (not recorded which). What was sequenced was blood buffy coat. The gene calls are TRBV5-1 and TRBJ2-2; D possibly corresponds to TRBD1 (6 bases). CDR3 protein: CASSLDRANTGELFF. CDR3 DNA, as far as it was read: TGCGCCAGCAGCTTGGACAGGGCGAACACCGGGGAG.